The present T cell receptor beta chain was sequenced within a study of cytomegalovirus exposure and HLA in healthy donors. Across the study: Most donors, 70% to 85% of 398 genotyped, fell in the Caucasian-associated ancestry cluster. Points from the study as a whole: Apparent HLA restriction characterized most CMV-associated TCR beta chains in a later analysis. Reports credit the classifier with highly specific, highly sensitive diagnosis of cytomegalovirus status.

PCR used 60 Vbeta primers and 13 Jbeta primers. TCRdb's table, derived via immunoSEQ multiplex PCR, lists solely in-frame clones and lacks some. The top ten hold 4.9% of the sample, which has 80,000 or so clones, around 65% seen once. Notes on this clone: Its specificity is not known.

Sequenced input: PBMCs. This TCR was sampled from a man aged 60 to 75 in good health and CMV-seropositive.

The CDR3 DNA is TGCGCCAGCAGCCAGACTAGCGGGAGGGCCAATTTTGGTATAAAAAACATTCAGTACTTC. This encodes CASSQTSGRANFGIKNIQYF. The chain carries TRBV5-1 and TRBJ2-4, with TRBD2 matching 14 bases. The CDR3 totals 20 residues. Trimming cost V 4 bases and J 4 bases; bases outside gene matches: 16. Per germline, CDR1 SGHRS and CDR2 YFSETQ.